The 3 T cell receptor beta chains reported below all come from one sample, sequenced in a study of blood T cell repertoires in COVID-19. The method was immunoSEQ multiplex PCR; TCRdb's version includes in-frame clones alone and lacks a portion of them. Here the sample spans nearly 200,000 clones, about 86% being singletons. Sequences were obtained from peripheral blood. All receptors derive from a woman in her sixties or seventies with acute or convalescent COVID-19.

The rearrangement uses TRBV3-1 (or the pseudogene TRBV3-2) and TRBJ2-5; 7 bases are shared with TRBD1. The CDR3 is 14 amino acids. Per the germline V gene, CDR1 is LGHDT and CDR2 is YNNKEL (reference sequence). The junction had 2 bases not matched to a gene; V was cut back by 0 bases and J by 4 bases. The CDR3 sequence is CASSQETGTETQYF. The CDR3 nucleotides read TGTGCCAGCAGCCAAGAGACAGGGACAGAGACCCAGTACTTC.

V usage is TRBV5-1 and J usage is TRBJ2-3; 8 nucleotides line up with TRBD1. Germline trimming cut 0 bases from V and 5 bases from J; bases unmatched to any gene: 5. Germline-derived CDR1 and CDR2 are SGHRS and YFSETQ. The CDR3 totals 15 residues. The CDR3, as DNA: TGCGCCAGCAGCTTGGGCAGGGGGCTGGTAGATACGCAGTATTTT. Translating it yields CASSLGRGLVDTQYF.

The CDR3 reads CASSGTGTNEKLFF. The CDR3 bases are TGTGCCAGCAGCGGAACAGGAACAAATGAAAAACTGTTTTTT. The chain is built from TRBV5-8 and TRBJ1-4; maybe TRBD1 (5 bases). V was pared by 4 bases and J by 5 bases, with 12 bases between. The CDR3 has 14 amino acids. CDR1 SGHTS and CDR2 YDEGEE come from the germline V gene.